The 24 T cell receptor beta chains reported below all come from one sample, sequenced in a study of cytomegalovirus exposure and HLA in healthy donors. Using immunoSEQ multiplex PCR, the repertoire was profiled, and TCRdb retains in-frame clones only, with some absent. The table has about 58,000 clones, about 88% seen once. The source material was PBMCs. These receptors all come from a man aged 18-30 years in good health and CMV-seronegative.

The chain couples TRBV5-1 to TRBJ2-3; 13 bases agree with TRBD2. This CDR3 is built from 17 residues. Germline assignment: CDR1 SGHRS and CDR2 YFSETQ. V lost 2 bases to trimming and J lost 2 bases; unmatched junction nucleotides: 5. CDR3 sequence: CASSLGLAGAYTDTQYF. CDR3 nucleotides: TGCGCCAGCAGCTTAGGACTAGCGGGGGCATACACAGATACGCAGTATTTT.

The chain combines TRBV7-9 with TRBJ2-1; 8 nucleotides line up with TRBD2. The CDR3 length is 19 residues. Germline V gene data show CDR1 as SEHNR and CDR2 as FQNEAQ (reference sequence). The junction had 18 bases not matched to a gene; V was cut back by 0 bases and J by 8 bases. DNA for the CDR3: TGTGCCAGCAGCTTAGCAGCGGGAGCTGGAATTAGCATCGTCGATGAGCAGTTCTTC. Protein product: CASSLAAGAGISIVDEQFF.

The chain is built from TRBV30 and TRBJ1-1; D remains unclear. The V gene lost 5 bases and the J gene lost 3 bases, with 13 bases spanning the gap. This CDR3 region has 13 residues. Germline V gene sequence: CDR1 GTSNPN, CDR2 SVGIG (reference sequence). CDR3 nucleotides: TGTGCCTGGCGGCGGCTATATGACACTGAAGCTTTCTTT. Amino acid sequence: CAWRRLYDTEAFF.

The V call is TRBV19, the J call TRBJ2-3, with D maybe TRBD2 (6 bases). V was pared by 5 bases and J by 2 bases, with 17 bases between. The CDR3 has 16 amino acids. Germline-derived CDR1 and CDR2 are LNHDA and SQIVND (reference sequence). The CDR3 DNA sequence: TGTGCCAGTAGTGAGCTCGGCGGGAACCCCACAGATACGCAGTATTTT. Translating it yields CASSELGGNPTDTQYF. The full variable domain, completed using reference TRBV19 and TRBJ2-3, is DGGITQSPKYLFRKEGQNVTLSCEQNLNHDAMYWYRQDPGQGLRLIYYSQIVNDFQKGDIAEGYSVSREKKESFPLTVTSAQKNPTAFYLCASSELGGNPTDTQYFGPGTRLTVL.

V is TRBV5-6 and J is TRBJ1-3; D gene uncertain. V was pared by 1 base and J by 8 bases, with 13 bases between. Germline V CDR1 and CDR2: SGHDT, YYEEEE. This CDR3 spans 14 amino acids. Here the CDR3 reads CASSLLSVVDTIYF. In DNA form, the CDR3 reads TGTGCCAGCAGCTTGCTAAGCGTTGTGGACACCATATATTTT.

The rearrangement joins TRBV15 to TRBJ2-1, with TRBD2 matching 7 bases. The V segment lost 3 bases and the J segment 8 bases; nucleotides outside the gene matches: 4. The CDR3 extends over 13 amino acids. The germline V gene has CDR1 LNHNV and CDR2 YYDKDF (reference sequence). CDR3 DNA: TGTGCCACCAGCAGCATTACTAGCGATGAGCAGTTCTTC. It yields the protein CATSSITSDEQFF.

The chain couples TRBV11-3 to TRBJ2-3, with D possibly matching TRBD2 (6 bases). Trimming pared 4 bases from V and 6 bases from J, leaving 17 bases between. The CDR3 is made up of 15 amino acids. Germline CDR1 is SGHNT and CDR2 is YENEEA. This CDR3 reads CASSSGLGAVDTQYF. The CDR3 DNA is TGTGCCAGCAGCTCGGGACTCGGGGCAGTCGATACGCAGTATTTT.

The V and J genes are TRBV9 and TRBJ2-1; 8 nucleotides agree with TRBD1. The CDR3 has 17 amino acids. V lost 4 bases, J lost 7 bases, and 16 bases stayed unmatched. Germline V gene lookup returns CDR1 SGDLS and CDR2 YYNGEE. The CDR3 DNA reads TGTGCCAGCAGCTCACTATCCGGGACAGGACCACTTAATGAGCAGTTCTTC. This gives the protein CASSSLSGTGPLNEQFF.

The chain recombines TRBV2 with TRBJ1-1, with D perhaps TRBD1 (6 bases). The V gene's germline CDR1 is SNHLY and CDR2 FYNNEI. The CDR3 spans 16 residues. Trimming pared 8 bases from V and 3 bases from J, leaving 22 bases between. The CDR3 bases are TGTGCCAGCCCGTACGGACAGCGGACTTTGGACACTGAAGCTTTCTTT. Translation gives CASPYGQRTLDTEAFF.

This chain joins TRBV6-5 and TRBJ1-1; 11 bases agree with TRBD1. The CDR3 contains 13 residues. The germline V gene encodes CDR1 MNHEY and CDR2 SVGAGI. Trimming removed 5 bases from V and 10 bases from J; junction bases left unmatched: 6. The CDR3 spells CASSQGQGVGAFF. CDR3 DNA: TGTGCCAGCAGTCAGGGACAGGGGGTGGGAGCTTTCTTT.

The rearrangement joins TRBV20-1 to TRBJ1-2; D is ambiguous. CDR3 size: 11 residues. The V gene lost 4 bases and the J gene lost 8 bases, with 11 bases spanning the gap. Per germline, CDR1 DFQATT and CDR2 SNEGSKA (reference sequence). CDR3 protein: CSAMVPRGYTF. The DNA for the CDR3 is TGCAGTGCTATGGTTCCGAGGGGCTACACCTTC.

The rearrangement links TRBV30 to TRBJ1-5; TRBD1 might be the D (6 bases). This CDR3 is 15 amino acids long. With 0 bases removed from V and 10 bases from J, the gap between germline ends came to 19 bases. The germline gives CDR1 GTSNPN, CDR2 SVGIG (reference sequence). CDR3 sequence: CAWSVKGHVPGPQHF. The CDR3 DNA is TGTGCCTGGAGTGTAAAGGGACATGTGCCGGGCCCCCAGCATTTT.

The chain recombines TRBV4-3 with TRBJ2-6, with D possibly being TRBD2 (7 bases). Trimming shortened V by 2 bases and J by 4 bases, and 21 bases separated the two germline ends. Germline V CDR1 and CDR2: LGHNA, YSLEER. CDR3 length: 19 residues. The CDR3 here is CASSQWLAGASIGANVLTF. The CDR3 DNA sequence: TGCGCCAGCAGCCAATGGCTTGCGGGGGCCTCCATCGGGGCCAACGTCCTGACTTTC.

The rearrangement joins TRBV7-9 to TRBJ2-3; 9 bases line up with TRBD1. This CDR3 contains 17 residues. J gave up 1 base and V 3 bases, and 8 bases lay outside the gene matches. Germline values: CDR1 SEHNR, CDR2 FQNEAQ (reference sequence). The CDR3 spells CASSFGTGGAGTDTQYF. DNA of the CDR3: TGTGCCAGCAGCTTCGGTACAGGGGGCGCGGGCACAGATACGCAGTATTTT.

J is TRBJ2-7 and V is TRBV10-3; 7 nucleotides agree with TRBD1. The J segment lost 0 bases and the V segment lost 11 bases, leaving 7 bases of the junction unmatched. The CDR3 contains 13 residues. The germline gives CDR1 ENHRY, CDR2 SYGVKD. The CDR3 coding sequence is TGTGCCGCAAGGGACAGCCACTCCTACGAGCAGTACTTC. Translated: CAARDSHSYEQYF.

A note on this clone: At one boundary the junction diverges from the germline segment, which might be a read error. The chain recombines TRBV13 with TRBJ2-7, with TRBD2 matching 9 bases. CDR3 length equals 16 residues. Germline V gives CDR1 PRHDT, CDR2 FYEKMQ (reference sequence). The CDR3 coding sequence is TGTGCCAGCAGCCTAGGACCTGGCGGGAGGGGATACGAGCAGTACTTC. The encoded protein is CASSLGPGGRGYEQYF.

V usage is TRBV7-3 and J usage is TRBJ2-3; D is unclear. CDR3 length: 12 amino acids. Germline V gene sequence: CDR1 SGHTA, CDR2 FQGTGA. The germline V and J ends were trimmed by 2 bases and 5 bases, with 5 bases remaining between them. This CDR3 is CASSLGEDTQYF. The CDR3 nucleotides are TGTGCCAGCAGCTTAGGAGAAGATACGCAGTATTTT.

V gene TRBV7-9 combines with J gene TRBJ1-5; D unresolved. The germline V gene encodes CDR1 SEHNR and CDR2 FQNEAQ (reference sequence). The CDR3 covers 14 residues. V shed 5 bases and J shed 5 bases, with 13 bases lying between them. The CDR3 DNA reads TGTGCCAGCAGCCCCTCAGGATCGCATCAGCCCCAGCATTTT. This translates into CASSPSGSHQPQHF.

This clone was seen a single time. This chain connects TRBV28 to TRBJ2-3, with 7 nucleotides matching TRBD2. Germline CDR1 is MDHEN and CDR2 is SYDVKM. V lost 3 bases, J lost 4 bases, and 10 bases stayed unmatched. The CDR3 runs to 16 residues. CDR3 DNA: TGTGCCAGCAGTTTTCCGGTCGCGGGAGACCCAGATACGCAGTATTTT. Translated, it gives CASSFPVAGDPDTQYF.

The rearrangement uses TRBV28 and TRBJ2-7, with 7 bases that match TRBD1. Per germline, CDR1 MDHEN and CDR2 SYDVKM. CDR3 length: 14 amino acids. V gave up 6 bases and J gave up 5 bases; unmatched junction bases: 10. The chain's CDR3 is CASRIAGTANEQYF. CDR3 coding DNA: TGTGCCAGCAGGATCGCCGGGACAGCTAACGAGCAGTACTTC.

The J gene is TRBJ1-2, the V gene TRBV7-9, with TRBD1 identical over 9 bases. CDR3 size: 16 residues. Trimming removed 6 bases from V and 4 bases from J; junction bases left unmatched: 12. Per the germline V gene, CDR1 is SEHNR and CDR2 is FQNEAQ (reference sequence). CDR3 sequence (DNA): TGTGCCAGCAGACCTTCGGCGGGACAGGGTCCCTATGGCTACACCTTC. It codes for CASRPSAGQGPYGYTF.

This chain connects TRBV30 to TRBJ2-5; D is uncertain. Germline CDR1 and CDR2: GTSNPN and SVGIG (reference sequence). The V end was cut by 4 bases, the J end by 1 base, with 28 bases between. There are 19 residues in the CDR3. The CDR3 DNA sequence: TGTGCCTGGAAAATTCCCTTAGGTCGGCTGGGCTGGGTCCAAGAGACCCAGTACTTC. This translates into CAWKIPLGRLGWVQETQYF. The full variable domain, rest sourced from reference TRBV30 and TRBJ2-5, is SQTIHQWPATLVQPVGSPLSLECTVEGTSNPNLYWYRQAAGRGLQLLFYSVGIGQISSEVPQNLSASRPQDRQFILSSKKLLLSDSGFYLCAWKIPLGRLGWVQETQYFGPGTRLLVL.

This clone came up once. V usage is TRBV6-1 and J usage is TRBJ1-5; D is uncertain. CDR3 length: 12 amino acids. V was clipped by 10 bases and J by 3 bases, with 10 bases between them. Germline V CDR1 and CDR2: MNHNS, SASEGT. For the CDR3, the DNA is TGTGCCATTGCGAGGGACAATCAGCCCCAGCATTTT. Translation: CAIARDNQPQHF.

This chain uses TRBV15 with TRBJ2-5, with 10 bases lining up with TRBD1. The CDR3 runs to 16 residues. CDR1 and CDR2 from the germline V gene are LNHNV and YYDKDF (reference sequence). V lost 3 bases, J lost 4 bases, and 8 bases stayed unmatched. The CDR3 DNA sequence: TGTGCCACCAGCAGTCGCGACAGGGGGCGTGGAGAGACCCAGTACTTC. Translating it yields CATSSRDRGRGETQYF.